The rows below give T cell receptor beta chains drawn from one sample of a study of memory CD4+ T cells and cytomegalovirus serostatus. Produced via immunoSEQ multiplex PCR; TCRdb's table is partial and in-frame only. The data contain roughly 60,000 clones, roughly 81% of them singletons. The sequenced sample consisted of memory CD4+ T cells from blood. All receptors come from an adult in good health and CMV-seronegative. The CDR3 runs from the conserved cysteine through the conserved F or W. D genes are given only for firm matches. Expanded clones get a size class; other rows say once, few or many, or leave the size out.

v_call	clone_size	d_call	j_call	cdr3_aa	cdr3_nt
TRBV30	-	-	TRBJ2-7	CAWSPSGEQYF	TGTGCCTGGAGTCCCTCGGGCGAGCAGTACTTC
TRBV25-1	few	-	TRBJ1-5	CASSHRDGQPQHF	TGTGCCAGCAGTCATAGGGACGGTCAGCCCCAGCATTTT
TRBV29-1	-	-	TRBJ1-1	CSVEDQHGASMNTEAFF	TGCAGCGTTGAGGACCAACATGGCGCTTCGATGAACACTGAAGCTTTCTTT
TRBV9	-	TRBD2	TRBJ2-3	CASSAGTSGTSTDTQYF	TGTGCCAGCAGCGCAGGGACTAGCGGGACTAGCACAGATACGCAGTATTTT
TRBV2	-	-	TRBJ1-5	CASKTYDQPQHF	TGTGCCAGCAAAACGTATGATCAGCCCCAGCATTTT
TRBV10-2	-	TRBD1	TRBJ1-1	CASKDRVSLNTEAFF	TGCGCCAGCAAGGACAGGGTTAGTCTGAACACTGAAGCTTTCTTT
TRBV6-5	-	-	TRBJ2-7	CASSYSVLAVSYEQYF	TGTGCCAGCAGTTACTCGGTCCTAGCCGTATCCTACGAGCAGTACTTC
TRBV5-1	-	-	TRBJ2-6	CASSGSSGANVLTF	TGCGCCAGCTCCGGGAGCTCTGGGGCCAACGTCCTGACTTTC
TRBV7-2	-	-	TRBJ2-1	CASSLGLATTDEQFF	TGTGCCAGCAGCTTAGGGCTAGCAACGACCGATGAGCAGTTCTTC
TRBV4-3	-	-	TRBJ2-5	CASSQTGKWDGTQYF	TGCGCCAGCAGCCAGACGGGAAAGTGGGATGGGACCCAGTACTTC
TRBV11-2	-	-	TRBJ2-1	CASSGHNEQFF	TGTGCCAGCAGCGGACACAATGAGCAGTTCTTC
TRBV19	-	TRBD2	TRBJ2-1	CASSLGTSGRTFF	TGTGCCAGCAGCCTAGGGACTAGCGGGAGGACCTTCTTC
TRBV28	few	-	TRBJ1-5	CASSSAEPSNQPQHF	TGTGCCAGCAGTTCGGCAGAACCTAGCAATCAGCCCCAGCATTTT
TRBV5-6	-	-	TRBJ2-7	CASSLAYAGLIANEQYF	TGTGCCAGCAGCTTGGCCTACGCGGGCCTAATAGCGAACGAGCAGTACTTC
TRBV14	-	-	TRBJ1-1	CASSQTRTTQAFF	TGTGCCAGCAGCCAAACTCGGACAACACAAGCTTTCTTT
TRBV30	-	TRBD1	TRBJ1-2	CAWRPRGQANYGYTF	TGTGCCTGGAGACCTCGGGGACAGGCTAACTATGGCTACACCTTC
TRBV7-9	few	-	TRBJ1-1	CASLLGTEAFF	TGTGCCAGCCTCCTGGGCACTGAAGCTTTCTTT
TRBV6-5	few	TRBD1	TRBJ1-1	CASSRTGNTEAFF	TGTGCCAGCAGTCGGACAGGGAACACTGAAGCTTTCTTT
TRBV5-6	-	-	TRBJ2-4	CASSFGRNIQYF	TGTGCCAGCAGCTTTGGGAGAAACATTCAGTACTTC
TRBV4-2	-	TRBD2	TRBJ2-3	CASRDPSGSTDTQYF	TGTGCCAGCAGGGATCCTAGCGGATCCACAGATACGCAGTATTTT
TRBV27	-	-	TRBJ1-3	CAGKGRPVAGNTIYF	TGTGCCGGGAAGGGACGGCCTGTGGCTGGAAACACCATATATTTT
TRBV2	-	TRBD2	TRBJ2-2	CASRTSASNTGELFF	TGTGCCAGCAGGACTAGCGCGTCGAACACCGGGGAGCTGTTTTTT
TRBV30	-	-	TRBJ1-4	CAWSGFGATTNEKLFF	TGTGCCTGGTCAGGGTTCGGGGCTACAACTAATGAAAAACTGTTTTTT
TRBV9	-	-	TRBJ1-1	CASSPHRDANTEAFF	TGTGCCAGCAGCCCGCATCGGGATGCGAACACTGAAGCTTTCTTT
TRBV6-5	-	-	TRBJ2-7	CASSYADRFEQYF	TGTGCCAGCAGTTACGCCGACAGGTTCGAGCAGTACTTC
TRBV21-1	-	-	TRBJ2-3	CASSRSSRLPDTQYF	TGTGCCAGCAGCAGAAGTTCGAGGCTTCCAGATACGCAGTATTTT
TRBV6-5	-	-	TRBJ2-5	CASTPDTQETQYF	TGTGCCAGCACCCCCGACACACAAGAGACCCAGTACTTC
TRBV6-1	-	-	TRBJ2-7	CASSEGQYEQYF	TGTGCCAGCAGTGAAGGACAGTACGAGCAGTACTTC
TRBV5-8	-	TRBD1	TRBJ2-3	CASSWSGTGGPDTQYF	TGTGCCAGCAGCTGGTCCGGGACAGGGGGCCCAGATACGCAGTATTTT
TRBV18	-	-	TRBJ2-5	CASSPYGETQYF	TGTGCCAGCTCACCTTACGGAGAGACCCAGTACTTC
TRBV5-4	-	-	TRBJ2-3	CASSRREEGDTQYF	TGTGCCTCATCGAGGCGGGAAGAAGGAGATACGCAGTATTTT
TRBV29-1	-	TRBD2	TRBJ2-5	CSVETSGRGETQYF	TGCAGCGTTGAGACTAGCGGGAGGGGAGAGACCCAGTACTTC
TRBV6-4	-	TRBD1	TRBJ2-1	CATRVGTGSSNEQFF	TGTGCCACCAGAGTAGGGACAGGGTCATCCAATGAGCAGTTCTTC
TRBV5-8	-	-	TRBJ2-6	CASSLGRELLLAGANVLTF	TGTGCCAGCAGCTTGGGGCGGGAACTCCTTCTAGCTGGGGCCAACGTCCTGACTTTC
TRBV5-1	-	TRBD1	TRBJ1-1	CASSSGGSGVTEAFF	TGCGCCAGCAGCTCAGGGGGGTCCGGAGTCACTGAAGCTTTCTTT
TRBV7-9	-	-	TRBJ2-2	CATTNTGSTGELFF	TGTGCCACCACTAATACAGGGAGCACCGGGGAGCTGTTTTTT
TRBV14	-	-	TRBJ2-3	CASSQGLRSTQYF	TGTGCCAGCAGCCAAGGTCTAAGGTCTACGCAGTATTTT
TRBV18	-	-	TRBJ2-2	CASSSDTSTGELFF	TGTGCCAGCTCATCCGACACTTCCACCGGGGAGCTGTTTTTT
TRBV28	-	TRBD2	TRBJ2-1	CASSSLAGVGDEQFF	TGTGCCAGCAGTTCTCTAGCGGGAGTGGGGGATGAGCAGTTCTTC
TRBV11-2	-	-	TRBJ2-2	CASSLEGSLAGELFF	TGTGCCAGCAGCTTAGAGGGCTCACTGGCCGGGGAGCTGTTTTTT
TRBV25-1	-	-	TRBJ2-1	CASSEYRNEQFF	TGTGCCAGCAGTGAATATAGGAATGAGCAGTTCTTC
TRBV6-6	-	TRBD2	TRBJ2-7	CASSSTSGSSYEQYF	TGTGCCAGCAGTTCTACTAGCGGGAGCTCCTACGAGCAGTACTTC
TRBV5-6	-	-	TRBJ2-7	CASSLPSGYEQYF	TGTGCCAGCAGCCTCCCCTCCGGATACGAGCAGTACTTC
TRBV19	-	TRBD1	TRBJ1-3	CASRDRGLSGNTIYF	TGTGCCAGTCGGGACAGGGGCCTCTCTGGAAACACCATATATTTT
TRBV6-6	-	-	TRBJ2-7	CASSQEFLTAYEQYF	TGTGCCAGCAGTCAAGAATTTTTGACAGCCTACGAGCAGTACTTC
TRBV11-2	few	-	TRBJ2-3	CASSLGGVSTDTQYF	TGTGCCAGCAGCTTAGGTGGGGTAAGCACAGATACGCAGTATTTT
TRBV7-8	-	-	TRBJ2-3	CASSSYQGGDTQYF	TGTGCCAGCAGCTCGTACCAGGGGGGAGATACGCAGTATTTT
TRBV5-4	-	TRBD2	TRBJ2-1	CASSSRLAGADEQFF	TGTGCCAGCAGCTCTCGACTAGCGGGAGCGGATGAGCAGTTCTTC
TRBV10-1	-	-	TRBJ1-4	CASSPGLGGEKLFF	TGCGCCAGCAGTCCGGGACTGGGAGGTGAAAAACTGTTTTTT
TRBV30	once	-	TRBJ2-3	CAWLNGADTQYF	TGTGCCTGGCTAAACGGTGCGGATACGCAGTATTTT
TRBV19	few	TRBD2	TRBJ2-5	CASRGTSGRAKYQETQYF	TGTGCCAGTAGGGGGACTAGCGGGAGGGCCAAATACCAAGAGACCCAGTACTTC
TRBV7-3	-	-	TRBJ2-5	CASSSTGVGVKETQYF	TGTGCCAGCAGCTCCACCGGTGTCGGGGTCAAAGAGACCCAGTACTTC
TRBV19	-	TRBD2	TRBJ2-2	CASSPPGLAAGELFF	TGTGCCAGTAGTCCCCCGGGGCTAGCGGCCGGGGAGCTGTTTTTT
TRBV5-1	-	-	TRBJ2-6	CASSLDLAGANVLTF	TGCGCCAGCAGCTTGGATCTAGCTGGGGCCAACGTCCTGACTTTC
TRBV14	-	TRBD1	TRBJ1-3	CASSQPGQGFGNTIYF	TGTGCCAGCAGCCAACCGGGACAGGGGTTTGGAAACACCATATATTTT